This T cell receptor beta chain was sequenced for a study of identical twins. Points from the study as a whole: Abundant cord blood beta clonotypes carried fewer insertions; memory repertoires showed none. Within monozygotic twins, out-of-frame TCR alpha sharing was underestimated by the models.

Note on this clonotype: What it recognizes is unknown.

Each CDR3 protein gets one entry after TCRdb re-called the 5' RACE reads with MiXCR. The repertoire consists of roughly 770,000 distinct CDR3 sequences, with around a sixth occurring once and the leading ten covering roughly 14%. The sample also formed part of further work on T cells expressing NK-cell markers.

This clonotype originated in a woman under 30 in good health. Sequenced: PBMCs.

The CDR3 DNA reads TGCGCCAGCAGCGGAGGACAGACTAAAGAGACCCAGTACTTC. It translates to CASSGGQTKETQYF. This sequence joins TRBV5-1 and TRBJ2-5; a weak D match, TRBD1 (6 bases). The CDR3 totals 14 residues. CDR1 and CDR2 from the germline V gene are SGHRS and YFSETQ. V gave up 4 bases and J gave up 3 bases, with 13 bases separating them.